A selection of T cell receptor beta chains follows, all from one sample in a study of T-cell reconstitution after alpha-beta-depleted transplantation in children. TCRdb re-analysed the PCR reads in MiXCR, keeping a single row per CDR3 protein. The sample lists about a million distinct CDR3 sequences, roughly 29% occurring once. Here the sequenced sample was PBMCs, mostly from graft donor cells, taken 360 days after TCRalphabeta/CD19-depleted stem cell transplant. The receptors stem from a boy under two years old who had a stem cell transplant for SCID, so the T cells may come from the graft donor. CDR3s include the opening cysteine and the closing phenylalanine or tryptophan. Fields, in order: D gene, J gene, CDR3 length, V gene, clone size, CDR3 DNA, CDR3 protein. A D gene is named only where the DNA matches it firmly. Clone size is stated in some rows and not others, as once, few, many or a class when expanded.

d_gene: TRBD1
j_gene: TRBJ2-3
len: 15
v_gene: TRBV24-1
abundance: few
CDR3nt: TGTGCCACCAGTGACCCCGGGACAGGGGCAGATACGCAGTATTTT
CDR3aa: CATSDPGTGADTQYF

d_gene: -
j_gene: TRBJ1-2
len: 13
v_gene: TRBV7-9
abundance: few
CDR3nt: TGTGCCAGCAGCTTATACGGAAACTATGGCTACACCTTC
CDR3aa: CASSLYGNYGYTF

d_gene: -
j_gene: TRBJ1-2
len: 14
v_gene: TRBV12-3/TRBV12-4
abundance: -
CDR3nt: TGTGCCAGCAGTTTGGTGGCGGGGGCCTCTGGCTACACCTTC
CDR3aa: CASSLVAGASGYTF

d_gene: -
j_gene: TRBJ2-1
len: 15
v_gene: TRBV11-1
abundance: -
CDR3nt: TGTGCCAGCAGCTTAATAGCGGCCCGAGTAGGTGAGCAGTTCTTC
CDR3aa: CASSLIAARVGEQFF

d_gene: -
j_gene: TRBJ1-3
len: 15
v_gene: TRBV28
abundance: few
CDR3nt: TGTGCCAGCAGCCAGACGGGGGGGCGCGGAAACACCATATATTTT
CDR3aa: CASSQTGGRGNTIYF

d_gene: -
j_gene: TRBJ2-2
len: 15
v_gene: TRBV5-6
abundance: -
CDR3nt: TGTGCCAGCAGCGCTGGACTAGGGGGGACCGGGGAGCTGTTTTTT
CDR3aa: CASSAGLGGTGELFF

d_gene: -
j_gene: TRBJ2-2
len: 16
v_gene: TRBV5-1
abundance: -
CDR3nt: TGCGCCAGCAGCTTGGATTCGTACAGGCCCACCGGGGAGCTGTTTTTT
CDR3aa: CASSLDSYRPTGELFF

d_gene: -
j_gene: TRBJ2-7
len: 13
v_gene: TRBV7-9
abundance: few
CDR3nt: TGTGCCAGCAGCCCTACAGGAGCCAACGAGCAGTACTTC
CDR3aa: CASSPTGANEQYF

d_gene: TRBD1
j_gene: TRBJ1-1
len: 14
v_gene: TRBV20-1
abundance: few
CDR3nt: TGCAGTGCCCCCAGGGGGGGAACGAACACTGAAGCTTTCTTT
CDR3aa: CSAPRGGTNTEAFF

d_gene: TRBD2
j_gene: TRBJ2-3
len: 17
v_gene: TRBV27
abundance: -
CDR3nt: TGTGCCAGCAGTTTATCGAGTCTAGCGGGGGTAGAAGATACGCAGTATTTT
CDR3aa: CASSLSSLAGVEDTQYF

d_gene: -
j_gene: TRBJ2-1
len: 15
v_gene: TRBV6-2/TRBV6-3
abundance: -
CDR3nt: TGTGCCAGCAGTACCCAGGAGGGGACCTACAATGAGCAGTTCTTC
CDR3aa: CASSTQEGTYNEQFF

d_gene: -
j_gene: TRBJ2-5
len: 14
v_gene: TRBV15
abundance: few
CDR3nt: TGTGCCACCAGCAGAGATCGAGCGGCCGAGACCCAGTACTTC
CDR3aa: CATSRDRAAETQYF

d_gene: -
j_gene: TRBJ2-1
len: 20
v_gene: TRBV12-5
abundance: -
CDR3nt: TGTGCTAGTGGTTTGGTACCGGGACAAGTCAACCACCCTTCCTACAATGAGCAGTTCTTC
CDR3aa: CASGLVPGQVNHPSYNEQFF

d_gene: TRBD1
j_gene: TRBJ2-7
len: 14
v_gene: TRBV28
abundance: -
CDR3nt: TGTGCCAGCAGTACCGGGACAGGGCGATACGAGCAGTACTTC
CDR3aa: CASSTGTGRYEQYF

d_gene: -
j_gene: TRBJ2-6
len: 17
v_gene: TRBV12-3/TRBV12-4
abundance: -
CDR3nt: TGTGCCAGCACCTGGACAGCGACGTTCTCTGGGGCCAACGTCCTGACTTTC
CDR3aa: CASTWTATFSGANVLTF

d_gene: -
j_gene: TRBJ2-7
len: 14
v_gene: TRBV5-1
abundance: few
CDR3nt: TGCGCCAGCAGCTACGATCCACCCAGCGAGGAGCAGTACTTC
CDR3aa: CASSYDPPSEEQYF

d_gene: -
j_gene: TRBJ1-5
len: 13
v_gene: TRBV6-1
abundance: -
CDR3nt: TGTGCCAGCAGCCCGGGACTTTATCAGCCCCAGCATTTT
CDR3aa: CASSPGLYQPQHF

d_gene: -
j_gene: TRBJ2-7
len: 15
v_gene: TRBV28
abundance: many
CDR3nt: TGTGCCAGCAGCTTACAGGGCCTTAGCTCCTACGAGCAGTACTTC
CDR3aa: CASSLQGLSSYEQYF

d_gene: -
j_gene: TRBJ1-2
len: 14
v_gene: TRBV5-6
abundance: -
CDR3nt: TGTGCCAGCAGCTTGGGCTACTGGGAGTATGGCTACACCTTC
CDR3aa: CASSLGYWEYGYTF

d_gene: -
j_gene: TRBJ1-1
len: 16
v_gene: TRBV12-3/TRBV12-4
abundance: few
CDR3nt: TGTGCCAGCAGTTCTTACCCACGGGCCCCGATTGCTGAAGCTTTCTTT
CDR3aa: CASSSYPRAPIAEAFF

d_gene: TRBD2
j_gene: TRBJ2-3
len: 16
v_gene: TRBV5-1
abundance: few
CDR3nt: TGCGCCAGCAGCTTGAGGACTAGCGGGGGGGCAGATACGCAGTATTTT
CDR3aa: CASSLRTSGGADTQYF

d_gene: -
j_gene: TRBJ2-7
len: 14
v_gene: TRBV20-1
abundance: -
CDR3nt: TGCAGTGCCGGGGGGTGGGGGCTTACCAGCGAGCAGTACTTC
CDR3aa: CSAGGWGLTSEQYF

d_gene: TRBD1
j_gene: TRBJ1-2
len: 14
v_gene: TRBV12-3/TRBV12-4
abundance: -
CDR3nt: TGTGCCAGCAGCCGTATTACAGGGGAAACTGGCTACACCTTC
CDR3aa: CASSRITGETGYTF

d_gene: TRBD1
j_gene: TRBJ2-7
len: 15
v_gene: TRBV12-3/TRBV12-4
abundance: few
CDR3nt: TGTGCCAGCACCAAACAGGGGACACTTACCTACGAGCAGTACTTC
CDR3aa: CASTKQGTLTYEQYF

d_gene: -
j_gene: TRBJ2-5
len: 13
v_gene: TRBV29-1
abundance: -
CDR3nt: TGCAGCGTTGCGGGACTCCTCCAAGAGACCCAGTACTTC
CDR3aa: CSVAGLLQETQYF

d_gene: -
j_gene: TRBJ1-1
len: 13
v_gene: TRBV20-1
abundance: once
CDR3nt: TGCAGTGCTAGAGGGCAGGGAAGGCCTGAAGCTTTCTTT
CDR3aa: CSARGQGRPEAFF

d_gene: -
j_gene: TRBJ2-4
len: 13
v_gene: TRBV12-3/TRBV12-4
abundance: -
CDR3nt: TGTGCCAGCAGTTTATGGCCGAGAAACATTCAGTACTTC
CDR3aa: CASSLWPRNIQYF

d_gene: TRBD1
j_gene: TRBJ2-7
len: 19
v_gene: TRBV5-1
abundance: few
CDR3nt: TGCGCCAGCAGCTCCGATACTGACGTAAGGACAGGGCCACCGACCGAGCAGTACTTC
CDR3aa: CASSSDTDVRTGPPTEQYF

d_gene: TRBD1
j_gene: TRBJ1-2
len: 13
v_gene: TRBV9
abundance: once
CDR3nt: TGTGCCAGCGGAGGCGGGGACAGGGTTTTTTACACCTTC
CDR3aa: CASGGGDRVFYTF

d_gene: -
j_gene: TRBJ2-2
len: 18
v_gene: TRBV7-2
abundance: -
CDR3nt: TGTGCCAGCAGCTTAGTGCCGACAGCGACGAAGAACACCGGGGAGCTGTTTTTT
CDR3aa: CASSLVPTATKNTGELFF

d_gene: -
j_gene: TRBJ1-4
len: 16
v_gene: TRBV29-1
abundance: -
CDR3nt: TGCAGCGCCAAGGGGTTCGAGATCGCAACTAATGAAAAACTGTTTTTT
CDR3aa: CSAKGFEIATNEKLFF

d_gene: -
j_gene: TRBJ2-1
len: 14
v_gene: TRBV4-1
abundance: -
CDR3nt: TGCGCCAGCAGCCCTACCGTGACCTTCAATGAGCAGTTCTTC
CDR3aa: CASSPTVTFNEQFF

d_gene: -
j_gene: TRBJ2-4
len: 16
v_gene: TRBV7-9
abundance: -
CDR3nt: TGTGCCAGCAGCTTAGGAGGGGTACGGGCCCAAAACATTCAGTACTTC
CDR3aa: CASSLGGVRAQNIQYF

d_gene: -
j_gene: TRBJ2-2
len: 15
v_gene: TRBV20-1
abundance: -
CDR3nt: TGCAGTGCTAGAGCAGCAGGGGTGTACACCGGGGAGCTGTTTTTT
CDR3aa: CSARAAGVYTGELFF

d_gene: -
j_gene: TRBJ2-1
len: 15
v_gene: TRBV5-5
abundance: -
CDR3nt: TGTGCCAGCAGAGAAACAGGTCCCCCCTACAATGAGCAGTTCTTC
CDR3aa: CASRETGPPYNEQFF

d_gene: TRBD1
j_gene: TRBJ2-2
len: 14
v_gene: TRBV29-1
abundance: -
CDR3nt: TGCAGCGCTAGGACAGGGGGTTTGACCGGGGAGCTGTTTTTT
CDR3aa: CSARTGGLTGELFF

d_gene: -
j_gene: TRBJ2-1
len: 11
v_gene: TRBV7-2
abundance: -
CDR3nt: TGTGCCAGCAGCCAGAGCCGGGAGCAGTTCTTC
CDR3aa: CASSQSREQFF

d_gene: -
j_gene: TRBJ1-4
len: 13
v_gene: TRBV5-1
abundance: few
CDR3nt: TGCGCCAGCAGGAGGGGGGACAATGAAAAACTGTTTTTT
CDR3aa: CASRRGDNEKLFF

d_gene: -
j_gene: TRBJ1-1
len: 13
v_gene: TRBV10-3
abundance: -
CDR3nt: TGTGCCATCAGTGACAGCATGAACACTGAAGCTTTCTTT
CDR3aa: CAISDSMNTEAFF

d_gene: -
j_gene: TRBJ2-5
len: 17
v_gene: TRBV4-1
abundance: -
CDR3nt: TGCGCCAGCAGCCAAGGGGTTCTGCGGACAGACCAAGAGACCCAGTACTTC
CDR3aa: CASSQGVLRTDQETQYF